These 2 T cell receptor beta chains originate from one sample sequenced in a study of blood T cell repertoires in COVID-19 (dated by TCRdb to about 2020). The protocol used for the library was the immunoSEQ multiplex PCR assay. Entries here come from immuneACCESS through TCRdb and include only in-frame sequences with V and J called. Some clones fail to appear in such tables; in the studies checked, an unresolved V gene covers under half of the shortfall, and the cause of the remainder is unknown. A total of about 90,000 clones appear in this sample, around four fifths of them only once. The ten largest clones capture approximately 13% of the sample. Specimen: peripheral blood. The receptor source for this set is a human donor in a cohort sampled during active COVID-19.

The genes are TRBV13 and TRBJ2-4; D not certain. This CDR3 region has 14 residues. V lost 0 bases and J 5 bases, leaving 8 bases between the germline ends. The germline V gene encodes CDR1 PRHDT and CDR2 FYEKMQ (reference sequence). In nucleotides, the CDR3 is TGTGCCAGCAGCTTAGGACAAACACAAAACATTCAGTACTTC. Translated: CASSLGQTQNIQYF. The full variable domain, with the rest looked up from reference TRBV13 and TRBJ2-4, is AAGVIQSPRHLIKEKRETATLKCYPIPRHDTVYWYQQGPGQDPQFLISFYEKMQSDKGSIPDRFSAQQFSDYHSELNMSSLELGDSALYFCASSLGQTQNIQYFGAGTRLSVL.

The chain is built from TRBV24-1 and TRBJ1-5, with 7 nucleotides matching TRBD1. The V and J ends lost 4 bases and 6 bases, in that order; junction bases with no gene match: 5. The CDR3 sequence is 14 residues long. Germline V gene data show CDR1 as KGHDR and CDR2 as SFDVKD. CDR3 region: CATSDARTGQPQHF. Written as DNA, the CDR3 is TGTGCCACCAGTGACGCCCGGACAGGTCAGCCCCAGCATTTT.